One sample yielded the 16 T cell receptor beta chains listed below, sequenced in a study of T cell repertoires in cytomegalovirus infection (dated by TCRdb to the late 2010s). TCRdb shows the sequencer as Illumina HiSeq 1500. The public reads were run again by TCRdb, first through fastp at Q25 and then through MiXCR, and only productive beta chains were kept. A single entry per CDR3 protein holds the most common genes and DNA from its merged rows. For this sample there are about 320,000 distinct CDR3 sequences; 9% to 9.5% appear just once. The ten largest clones take up roughly 4% of the sample. Material for sequencing was PBMCs. The receptor set was obtained from a human donor in good health (CMV status not recorded). Some clones in this sample may be carry-over from other donors' samples.

There are many counts of this clonotype. The CDR3 spells CASSFVNSPLHF. In DNA, the CDR3 is TGTGCCAGCAGCTTTGTGAATTCACCCCTCCACTTT. The chain couples TRBV7-2 to TRBJ1-6; unclear D gene. This CDR3 region has 12 residues. Germline V gene lookup returns CDR1 SGHTA and CDR2 FQGNSA. Trimming left V 3 bases short and J 7 bases short, with 4 bases between.

This clonotype was picked up a small number of times. V is TRBV20-1 and J is TRBJ2-1, with no clear D. Trimming removed 0 bases at V and 9 bases at J, with 12 bases between. The CDR3 runs to 13 residues. Germline V gene data show CDR1 as DFQATT and CDR2 as SNEGSKA (reference sequence). This chain's CDR3 is CSARDKGFGEQFF. CDR3 in DNA: TGCAGTGCTAGAGATAAGGGATTCGGTGAGCAGTTCTTC.

This clonotype was detected many times. The chain uses TRBV7-2 and TRBJ2-5; the match to TRBD2 covers 8 bases. V shed 4 bases and J 1 base; nucleotides not matched to a gene: 5. CDR1 and CDR2 from the germline V gene are SGHTA and FQGNSA. This CDR3 is 15 amino acids long. CDR3 loop: CASSSLAGGQETQYF. The CDR3 DNA reads TGTGCCAGCAGCTCTCTTGCGGGGGGCCAAGAGACCCAGTACTTC. Looking up the rest from reference TRBV7-2 and TRBJ2-5 gives the full variable domain: GAGVSQSPSNKVTEKGKDVELRCDPISGHTALYWYRQSLGQGLEFLIYFQGNSAPDKSGLPSDRFSAERTGGSVSTLTIQRTQQEDSAVYLCASSSLAGGQETQYFGPGTRLLVL.

This clonotype was seen more than once but under ten times. This sequence joins TRBV12-3 or TRBV12-4 and TRBJ1-2; 8 bases are shared with TRBD1. The CDR3 contains 16 residues. Trimming took 1 base from V and 0 from J; bases not matched to a gene: 4. The CDR3 loop reads CASSLGQGPPNYGYTF. The DNA for the CDR3 is TGTGCCAGCAGTTTAGGACAGGGGCCCCCTAACTATGGCTACACCTTC.

CDR3 in DNA: TGCAGTGCTAGCCGGACAGGGGGCGCGTGGACTGAAGCTTTCTTT. Protein product: CSASRTGGAWTEAFF. J is TRBJ1-1 and V is TRBV20-1; 11 nucleotides match TRBD1. J was trimmed by 5 bases and V by 3 bases; bases with no gene match: 8. CDR1 is DFQATT, CDR2 SNEGSKA, per germline (reference sequence). This CDR3 contains 15 residues.

This clonotype was detected a few times. The V and J genes are TRBV18 and TRBJ2-3; 8 nucleotides match TRBD1. V lost 6 bases, J lost 3 bases, and 11 bases stayed unmatched. Per the germline V gene, CDR1 is KGHSH and CDR2 is LQKENI. This CDR3 has 16 amino acids. The CDR3 region is CASSPPQGARTDTQYF. DNA of the CDR3: TGTGCCAGCTCCCCGCCCCAGGGGGCGAGGACAGATACGCAGTATTTT.

The chain combines TRBV10-3 with TRBJ2-2, with 9 nucleotides matching TRBD1. The CDR3 extends over 17 amino acids. J was trimmed by 1 base and V by 0 bases; bases with no gene match: 3. Germline values: CDR1 ENHRY, CDR2 SYGVKD. The CDR3, as DNA: TGTGCCATCAGTGAGTCGGGGACAGGGAAGAACACCGGGGAGCTGTTTTTT. It is translated as CAISESGTGKNTGELFF.

This rearrangement joins TRBV6-5 to TRBJ2-5; 7 bases agree with TRBD1. Germline V CDR1 and CDR2: MNHEY, SVGAGI. J lost 5 bases, V lost 6 bases, and 12 bases had no gene match. The CDR3 is 15 residues long. CDR3 bases: TGTGCCAGCAGGACTCCAAGAGGGGGCGCGGAGACCCAGTACTTC. Its translation: CASRTPRGGAETQYF.

This chain connects TRBV7-3 to TRBJ2-7, with TRBD2 as a possible D gene (6 bases). This CDR3 region has 15 residues. Germline V CDR1 and CDR2: SGHTA, FQGTGA. V lost 5 bases to trimming and J lost 3 bases, with 17 bases between them. The CDR3 DNA reads as TGTGCCAGCAGCCCCACCGGGGGATTTGTCTACGAGCAGTACTTC. Amino acid sequence: CASSPTGGFVYEQYF.

In its sample, this clonotype was seen a few times. The rearrangement joins TRBV6-2 or TRBV6-3 to TRBJ2-7, with D maybe TRBD2 (5 bases). This CDR3 comprises 13 residues. The germline gives CDR1 MNHEY, CDR2 SVGEGT. Trimming removed 7 bases at V and 1 base at J, with 11 bases between. The CDR3 nucleotides are TGTGCCAGCAACCCCAGAGGGTCCTACGAGCAGTACTTC. It codes for CASNPRGSYEQYF.

This clonotype was counted many times. The chain uses TRBV7-9 and TRBJ1-1; a weak D match, TRBD1 (5 bases). Per germline, CDR1 SEHNR and CDR2 FQNEAQ (reference sequence). This CDR3 is built from 14 residues. The V end lost 10 bases, the J end lost 1 base, and 16 bases lay between the germline ends. CDR3 amino acids: CATMMGLPNTEAFF. In DNA, the CDR3 is TGTGCCACCATGATGGGGCTACCGAACACTGAAGCTTTCTTT.

This clonotype was counted a few times. The V call is TRBV11-2, the J call TRBJ1-4; 7 nucleotides line up with TRBD1. The CDR3 is 14 residues long. Germline V gene sequence: CDR1 SGHAT, CDR2 FQNNGV. V shed 4 bases, J shed 7 bases, and the junction held 6 bases outside the gene matches. Here the CDR3 reads CASSSSRGVEKLFF. The DNA of the CDR3 is TGTGCCAGCAGCTCTTCCAGGGGGGTTGAAAAACTGTTTTTT.

CDR3 amino acids: CASTPGNSGRYGYTF. CDR3 in DNA: TGTGCCAGCACCCCGGGGAACAGCGGCCGTTATGGCTACACCTTC. This chain links TRBV2 with TRBJ1-2; D is unresolved. The ends were cut back, 7 bases at V and 5 bases at J, with 20 bases in the middle. There are 15 residues in the CDR3. In germline, CDR1 is SNHLY, CDR2 FYNNEI.

The chain uses TRBV11-2 and TRBJ2-5, with a tentative D call TRBD2 (5 bases). The CDR3 totals 14 residues. From germline, CDR1 is SGHAT and CDR2 FQNNGV. Deletions cut 5 bases from V and 2 bases from J, with 12 bases between. CDR3 in amino acids: CASSPGLLQETQYF. In DNA form, the CDR3 reads TGTGCCAGCAGCCCCGGACTGTTACAAGAGACCCAGTACTTC.

The rearrangement uses TRBV15 and TRBJ2-6; either TRBD1 or TRBD2 may supply D (5 bases each). Trimming shortened V by 5 bases and J by 0 bases, and 14 bases separated the two germline ends. Germline loops: CDR1 LNHNV, CDR2 YYDKDF (reference sequence). CDR3 length equals 17 residues. The CDR3 here is CATSRIRGASGANVLTF. The CDR3 nucleotides are TGTGCCACCAGCCGAATCCGAGGGGCCTCTGGGGCCAACGTCCTGACTTTC.

This rearrangement joins TRBV29-1 to TRBJ1-1, with D unclear. The CDR3 is 13 residues long. Germline V gives CDR1 SQVTM, CDR2 ANQGSEA. V lost 5 bases to trimming and J lost 4 bases, with 14 bases between them. CDR3 sequence: CSVTALLGTEAFF. CDR3 sequence (DNA): TGCAGCGTTACAGCGTTATTGGGCACTGAAGCTTTCTTT. The complete variable domain, with remaining parts taken from reference TRBV29-1 and TRBJ1-1, reads SAVISQKPSRDICQRGTSLTIQCQVDSQVTMMFWYRQQPGQSLTLIATANQGSEATYESGFVIDKFPISRPNLTFSTLTVSNMSPEDSSIYLCSVTALLGTEAFFGQGTRLTVV.